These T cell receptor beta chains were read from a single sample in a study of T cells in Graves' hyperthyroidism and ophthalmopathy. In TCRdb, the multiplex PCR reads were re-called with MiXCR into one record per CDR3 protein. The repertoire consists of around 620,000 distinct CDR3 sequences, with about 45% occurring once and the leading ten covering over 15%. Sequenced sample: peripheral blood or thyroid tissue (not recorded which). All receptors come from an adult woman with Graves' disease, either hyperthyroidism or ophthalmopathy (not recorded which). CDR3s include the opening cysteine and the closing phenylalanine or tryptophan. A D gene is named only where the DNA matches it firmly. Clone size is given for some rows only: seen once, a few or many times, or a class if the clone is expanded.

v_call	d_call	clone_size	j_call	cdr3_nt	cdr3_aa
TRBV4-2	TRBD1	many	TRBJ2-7	TGTGCCAGCAGCCAGCCTTTCGCGGGACAGGGAGTTTACGAGCAGTACTTC	CASSQPFAGQGVYEQYF
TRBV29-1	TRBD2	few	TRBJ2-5	TGCAGCGTTGAAGGTCGGTTCGGGAGGGCCCAAGAGACCCAGTACTTC	CSVEGRFGRAQETQYF
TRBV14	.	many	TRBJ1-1	TGTGCCAGCAGCCTCAGAAGAGGGACGCAGAACACTGAAGCTTTCTTT	CASSLRRGTQNTEAFF
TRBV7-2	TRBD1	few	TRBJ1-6	TGTGCCAGCAGCTTGACAGGGGGTCGACTGGGTTCACCCCTCCACTTT	CASSLTGGRLGSPLHF
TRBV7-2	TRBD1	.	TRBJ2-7	TGTGCCAGCAGCTTAGTGGTGACAGGGGCCTACGAGCAGTACTTC	CASSLVVTGAYEQYF
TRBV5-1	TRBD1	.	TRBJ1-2	TGCGCCAGCAGCCCGACAGGGAACACCGGGGCTTTTGGCTACACCTTC	CASSPTGNTGAFGYTF
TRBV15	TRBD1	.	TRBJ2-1	TGTGCCACCAGCAGACAAGGACAGGTCTTT	CATSRQGQVF
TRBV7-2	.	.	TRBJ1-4	TGTGCCAGCAGCCAAGGGCCTGGAGGAGGAAAACTGTTTTTT	CASSQGPGGGKLFF
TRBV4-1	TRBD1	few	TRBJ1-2	TGCGCCAGCAGCCGTCAGGGGGGACTCGGCTACACCTTC	CASSRQGGLGYTF
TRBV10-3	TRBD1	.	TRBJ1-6	TGTGCCATCGCCGGACAGGGGGGGTATAATTCACCCCTCCACTTT	CAIAGQGGYNSPLHF
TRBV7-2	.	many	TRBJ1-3	TGTGCCAGCAGCCACAGATTACGCGGGGGAAACACCATATATTTT	CASSHRLRGGNTIYF
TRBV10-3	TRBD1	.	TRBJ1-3	TGTGCCATCAGGGAACACGGGACAGATGCGTCCTCTGGAAACACCATATATTTT	CAIREHGTDASSGNTIYF
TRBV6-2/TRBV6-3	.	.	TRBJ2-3	TGTGCCAGCAGAAGTACCGGGCCTACGCAGTATTTT	CASRSTGPTQYF
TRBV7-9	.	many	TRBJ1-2	TGTGCCAGCCCCGCGGGGCAGGGCTACACCTTC	CASPAGQGYTF
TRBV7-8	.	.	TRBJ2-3	TGTGCCAGCAGCCCAAGGACTGGAGATACGCAGTATTTT	CASSPRTGDTQYF
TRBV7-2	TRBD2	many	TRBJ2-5	TGTGCCAGCAGCTTAAATAGCGGGAGACCGCAAAGAGAGACCCAGTACTTC	CASSLNSGRPQRETQYF
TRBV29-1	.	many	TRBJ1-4	TGCAGCGTTGAAGCCCCTCATAGGGGCGGATATGAAAAACTGTTTTTT	CSVEAPHRGGYEKLFF
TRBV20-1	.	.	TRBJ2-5	TGCAGTGCTACCTCCCGGATGCAAGAGACCCAGTACTTC	CSATSRMQETQYF
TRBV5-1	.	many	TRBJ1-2	TGCGCCAGCAGCCTCACTTTGACAGAGAACTATGGCTACACCTTC	CASSLTLTENYGYTF
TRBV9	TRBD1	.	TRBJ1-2	TGTGCCAGCAGCGTAGGGACATCCTGGACAGGGATATATGGCTACACCTTC	CASSVGTSWTGIYGYTF
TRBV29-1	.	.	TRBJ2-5	TGCAGCGTTGACGGCCAACGGGAGACCCAGTACTTC	CSVDGQRETQYF
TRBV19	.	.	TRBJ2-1	TGTGCCAGTAGACGAGCGGACGAGGAGCAGTTCTTC	CASRRADEEQFF
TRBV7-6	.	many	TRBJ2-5	TGTGCCAGCAGCCGCCCCGTTTTTAAGGAGGCCGAAGAGACCCAGTACTTC	CASSRPVFKEAEETQYF
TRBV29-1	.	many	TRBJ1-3	TGCAGCGTGGCGGGGCATGACTCTGGAAACACCATATATTTT	CSVAGHDSGNTIYF
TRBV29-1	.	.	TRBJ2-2	TGCAGCGTTGGTGACAGGCAGGAGCTGTTTTTT	CSVGDRQELFF
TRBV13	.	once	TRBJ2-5	TGTGCCAGCAGCGCGCGGAGGATTCAAGAGACCCAGTACTTC	CASSARRIQETQYF
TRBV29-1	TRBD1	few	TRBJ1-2	TGCAGCGTAACCGGGACAGGGGGCGAGGCTCCTGGCTACACCTTC	CSVTGTGGEAPGYTF
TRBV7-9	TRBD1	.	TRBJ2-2	TGTGCCAGCAGCTTGAGACAGGGTGGTCGCTACACCGGGGAGCTGTTTTTT	CASSLRQGGRYTGELFF
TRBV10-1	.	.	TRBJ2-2	.	CASSFYICSARYTGELFF
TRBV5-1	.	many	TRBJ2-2	TGCGCCAGCAGCAGGAGGCTTCCTGGAGGCACCGGGGAGCTGTTTTTT	CASSRRLPGGTGELFF
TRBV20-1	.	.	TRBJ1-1	TGCAGTGCTAGAGCGGCTTGGGGGGGCCGCGGCACTGAAGCTTTCTTT	CSARAAWGGRGTEAFF
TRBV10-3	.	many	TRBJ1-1	TGTGCCATCGCAGACCCCAGAACCACCCGGGGCACTGAAGCTTTCTTT	CAIADPRTTRGTEAFF
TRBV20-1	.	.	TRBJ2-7	TGCAGTGCTAGGGGGGTAGTAGGTTACGAGCAGTACTTC	CSARGVVGYEQYF
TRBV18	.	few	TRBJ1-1	TGTGCCAGCTCACCACCGGAGGGAGGTACTGAAGCTTTCTTT	CASSPPEGGTEAFF
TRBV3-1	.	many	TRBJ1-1	TGTGCCAGCAGCCAAGTGGTGAACACTGAAGCTTTCTTT	CASSQVVNTEAFF
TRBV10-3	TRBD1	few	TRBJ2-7	TGTGCCATCAGTTTGACAGGGGCCCTTTACGAGCAGTACTTC	CAISLTGALYEQYF
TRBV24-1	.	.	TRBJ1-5	TGTGCCACCAGCAGCTTAGGGGCAGCCGTACAGCCCCAGCATTTT	CATSSLGAAVQPQHF
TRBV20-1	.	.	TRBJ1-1	TGCAGGATTCCGAGGGGGAACACTGAAGCTTTCTTT	CRIPRGNTEAFF
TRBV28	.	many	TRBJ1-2	TGTGCCAGCAGACTGGGAGAGTATGGCTACACCTTC	CASRLGEYGYTF
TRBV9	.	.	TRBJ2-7	TGTGCCAGCAGCGTTAAAGGGGGTGCCTCCTACGAGCAGTACTTC	CASSVKGGASYEQYF
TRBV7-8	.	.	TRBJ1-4	TGCGCCAGCAGCCAAGTCAGGCTCGGGGAAAAACTGTTTTTT	CASSQVRLGEKLFF
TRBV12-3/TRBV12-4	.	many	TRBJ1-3	TGCGCCAGCAGCTTGGGGGGGACTGGAAACACCATATATTTT	CASSLGGTGNTIYF
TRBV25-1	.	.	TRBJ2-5	TGTGCCAGCACCGACCACAATGGAGCGGGTAAAGAGACCCAGTACTTC	CASTDHNGAGKETQYF
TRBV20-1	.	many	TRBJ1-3	TGCAGTGCTAGGAAAACTGGAAACACCATATATTTT	CSARKTGNTIYF
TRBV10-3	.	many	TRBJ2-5	TGTGCCATCAGTGAGAGAGTAGAGACCCAGTACTTC	CAISERVETQYF
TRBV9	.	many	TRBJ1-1	TGTGCCAGCAGCCCCTACGGGAGGGACACTGAAGCTTTCTTT	CASSPYGRDTEAFF
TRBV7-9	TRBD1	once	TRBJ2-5	TGTGCCACCAGGGGGAACACTGAAGGACGCAACCAAGAGACCCAGTACTTC	CATRGNTEGRNQETQYF
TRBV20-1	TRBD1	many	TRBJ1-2	TGCAGCAACCCTACGACAGGGAGCTATGGCTACACCTTC	CSNPTTGSYGYTF
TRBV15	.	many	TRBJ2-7	TGTGCCACCTCGATCGGACAGACCTACGAGCAGTACTTC	CATSIGQTYEQYF
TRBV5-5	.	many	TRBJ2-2	TGTGCCAGCAGCTTGGGGGCGGGGCGAACGAACACCGGGGAGCTGTTTTTT	CASSLGAGRTNTGELFF